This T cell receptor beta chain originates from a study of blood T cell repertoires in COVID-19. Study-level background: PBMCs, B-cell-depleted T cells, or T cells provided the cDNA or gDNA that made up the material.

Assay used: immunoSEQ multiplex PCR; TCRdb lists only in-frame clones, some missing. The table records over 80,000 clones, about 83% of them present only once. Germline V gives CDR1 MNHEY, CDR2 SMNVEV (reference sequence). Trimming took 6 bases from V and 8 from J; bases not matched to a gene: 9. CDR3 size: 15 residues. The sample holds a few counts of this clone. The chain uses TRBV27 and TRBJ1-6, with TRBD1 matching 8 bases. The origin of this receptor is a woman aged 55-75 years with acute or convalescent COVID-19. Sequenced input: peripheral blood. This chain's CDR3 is CASRIGTGGDSPLHF. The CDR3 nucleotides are TGTGCCAGCAGAATTGGGACAGGAGGGGATTCACCCCTCCACTTT.